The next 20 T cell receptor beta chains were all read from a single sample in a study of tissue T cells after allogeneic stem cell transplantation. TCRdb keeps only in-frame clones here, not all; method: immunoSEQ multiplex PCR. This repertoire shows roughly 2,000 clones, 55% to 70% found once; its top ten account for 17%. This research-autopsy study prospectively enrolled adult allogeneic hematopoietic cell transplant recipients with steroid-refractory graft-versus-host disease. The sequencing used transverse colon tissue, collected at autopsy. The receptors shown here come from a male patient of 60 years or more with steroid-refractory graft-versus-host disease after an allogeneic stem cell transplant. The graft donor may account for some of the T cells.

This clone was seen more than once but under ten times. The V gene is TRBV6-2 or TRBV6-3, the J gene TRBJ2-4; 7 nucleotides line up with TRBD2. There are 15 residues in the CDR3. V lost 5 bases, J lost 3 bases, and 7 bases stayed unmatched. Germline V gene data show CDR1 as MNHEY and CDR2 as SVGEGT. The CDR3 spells CASSGAGVGKNIQYF. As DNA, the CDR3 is TGTGCCAGCAGTGGGGCGGGAGTTGGCAAAAACATTCAGTACTTC.

Here the CDR3 reads CASSRIQGANGYTF. DNA of the CDR3: TGTGCCAGCAGCCGGATTCAGGGGGCGAATGGCTACACCTTC. The chain carries TRBV3-1 (or the pseudogene TRBV3-2) and TRBJ1-2, with TRBD1 matching 8 bases. This CDR3 spans 14 amino acids. Germline CDR1 LGHDT, CDR2 YNNKEL (reference sequence). J was trimmed by 6 bases and V by 4 bases; bases with no gene match: 7.

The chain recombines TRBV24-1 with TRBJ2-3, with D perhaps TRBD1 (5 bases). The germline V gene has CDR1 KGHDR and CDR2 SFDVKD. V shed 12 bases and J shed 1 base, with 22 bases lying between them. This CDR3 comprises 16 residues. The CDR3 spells CAGASALGRGTDTQYF. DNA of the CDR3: TGTGCCGGGGCCTCCGCTCTGGGTAGGGGCACAGATACGCAGTATTTT.

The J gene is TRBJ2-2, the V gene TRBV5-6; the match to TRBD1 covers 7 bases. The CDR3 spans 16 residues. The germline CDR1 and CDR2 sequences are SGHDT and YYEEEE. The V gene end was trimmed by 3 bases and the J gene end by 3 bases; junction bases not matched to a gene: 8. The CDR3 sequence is CASSYYRGSDTGELFF. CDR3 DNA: TGTGCCAGCAGCTATTACAGGGGCTCGGACACCGGGGAGCTGTTTTTT. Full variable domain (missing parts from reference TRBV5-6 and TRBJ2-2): DAGVTQSPTHLIKTRGQQVTLRCSPKSGHDTVSWYQQALGQGPQFIFQYYEEEERQRGNFPDRFSGHQFPNYSSELNVNALLLGDSALYLCASSYYRGSDTGELFFGEGSRLTVL.

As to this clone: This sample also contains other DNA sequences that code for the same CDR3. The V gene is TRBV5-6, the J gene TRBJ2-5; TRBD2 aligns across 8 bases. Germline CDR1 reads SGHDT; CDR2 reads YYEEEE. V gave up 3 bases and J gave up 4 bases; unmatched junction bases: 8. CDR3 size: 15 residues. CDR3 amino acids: CASSWGAGGGETQYF. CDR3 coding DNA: TGTGCCAGCAGCTGGGGGGCCGGGGGGGGAGAGACCCAGTACTTC.

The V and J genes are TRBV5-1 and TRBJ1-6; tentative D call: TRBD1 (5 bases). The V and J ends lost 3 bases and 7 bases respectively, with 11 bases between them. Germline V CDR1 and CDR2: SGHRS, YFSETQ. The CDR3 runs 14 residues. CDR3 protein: CASSYPGQNSPLHF. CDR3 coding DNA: TGCGCCAGCAGCTACCCAGGACAAAATTCACCCCTCCACTTT.

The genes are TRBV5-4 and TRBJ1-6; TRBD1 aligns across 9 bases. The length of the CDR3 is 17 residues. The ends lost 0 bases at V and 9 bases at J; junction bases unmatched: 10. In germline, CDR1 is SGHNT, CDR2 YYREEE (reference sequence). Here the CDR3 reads CASSLGLGDRAASPLHF. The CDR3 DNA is TGTGCCAGCAGCTTGGGATTAGGGGACAGGGCTGCTTCACCCCTCCACTTT. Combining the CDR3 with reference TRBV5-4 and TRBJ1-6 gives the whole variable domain ETGVTQSPTHLIKTRGQQVTLRCSSQSGHNTVSWYQQALGQGPQFIFQYYREEENGRGNFPPRFSGLQFPNYSSELNVNALELDDSALYLCASSLGLGDRAASPLHFGNGTRLTVT.

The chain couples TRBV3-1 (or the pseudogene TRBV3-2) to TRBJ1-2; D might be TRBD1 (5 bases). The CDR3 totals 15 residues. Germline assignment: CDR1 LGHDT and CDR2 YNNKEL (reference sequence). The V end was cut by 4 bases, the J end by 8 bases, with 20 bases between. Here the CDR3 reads CASSPWDRSPWGYTF. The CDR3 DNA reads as TGTGCCAGCAGCCCTTGGGACCGGTCCCCATGGGGCTACACCTTC.

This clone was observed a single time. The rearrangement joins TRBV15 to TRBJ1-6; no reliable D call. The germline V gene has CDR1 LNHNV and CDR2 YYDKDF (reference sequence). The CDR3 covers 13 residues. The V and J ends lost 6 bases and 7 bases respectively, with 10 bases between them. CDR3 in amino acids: CATRAGINSPLHF. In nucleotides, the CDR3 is TGTGCCACCAGGGCGGGGATAAATTCACCCCTCCACTTT.

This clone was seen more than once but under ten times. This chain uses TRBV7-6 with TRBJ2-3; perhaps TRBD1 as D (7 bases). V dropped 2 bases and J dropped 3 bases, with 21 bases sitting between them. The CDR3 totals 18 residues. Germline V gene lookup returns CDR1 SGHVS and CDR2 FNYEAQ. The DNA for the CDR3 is TGTGCCAGCAGCTTAACCCCCGAGGAGGGGGCATTTACAGATACGCAGTATTTT. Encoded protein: CASSLTPEEGAFTDTQYF.

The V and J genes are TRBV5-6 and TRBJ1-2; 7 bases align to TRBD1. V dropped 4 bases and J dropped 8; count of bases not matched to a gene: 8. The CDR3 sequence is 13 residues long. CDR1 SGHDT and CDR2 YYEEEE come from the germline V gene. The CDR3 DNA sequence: TGTGCCAGCAGCCAAGACAGGGTGTCAGGCTACACCTTC. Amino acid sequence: CASSQDRVSGYTF.

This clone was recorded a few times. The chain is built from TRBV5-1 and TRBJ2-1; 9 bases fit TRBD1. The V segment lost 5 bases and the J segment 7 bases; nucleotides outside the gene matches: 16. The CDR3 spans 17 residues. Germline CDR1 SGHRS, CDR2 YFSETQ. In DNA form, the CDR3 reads TGCGCCAGCAGTTCAACTGTCCCGGGACAGGGAGGTAATGAGCAGTTCTTC. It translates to CASSSTVPGQGGNEQFF. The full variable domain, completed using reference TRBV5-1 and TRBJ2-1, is KAGVTQTPRYLIKTRGQQVTLSCSPISGHRSVSWYQQTPGQGLQFLFEYFSETQRNKGNFPGRFSGRQFSNSRSEMNVSTLELGDSALYLCASSSTVPGQGGNEQFFGPGTRLTVL.

The CDR3 protein is CASSSVPTSWGNEQFF. The CDR3 DNA is TGCGCCAGCAGCTCGGTCCCAACAAGTTGGGGCAATGAGCAGTTCTTC. The V and J genes are TRBV5-1 and TRBJ2-1; no firm D call. Trimming stripped 3 bases from V and 6 bases from J, with 19 bases between. Germline values: CDR1 SGHRS, CDR2 YFSETQ. CDR3 size: 16 residues.

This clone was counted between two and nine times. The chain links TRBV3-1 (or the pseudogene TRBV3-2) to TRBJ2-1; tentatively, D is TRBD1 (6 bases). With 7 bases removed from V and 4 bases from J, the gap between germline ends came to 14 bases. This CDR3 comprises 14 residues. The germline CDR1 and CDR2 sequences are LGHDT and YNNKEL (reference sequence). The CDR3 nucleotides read TGTGCCAGCAAAAGGGGGATGGGTTACAATGAGCAGTTCTTC. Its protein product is CASKRGMGYNEQFF.

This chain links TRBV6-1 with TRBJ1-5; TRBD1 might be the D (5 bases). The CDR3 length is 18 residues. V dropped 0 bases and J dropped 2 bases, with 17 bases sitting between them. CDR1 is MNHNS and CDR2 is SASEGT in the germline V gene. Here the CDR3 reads CASSEAGPSFGGNQPQHF. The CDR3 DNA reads TGTGCCAGCAGTGAAGCGGGACCTTCTTTTGGGGGCAATCAGCCCCAGCATTTT.

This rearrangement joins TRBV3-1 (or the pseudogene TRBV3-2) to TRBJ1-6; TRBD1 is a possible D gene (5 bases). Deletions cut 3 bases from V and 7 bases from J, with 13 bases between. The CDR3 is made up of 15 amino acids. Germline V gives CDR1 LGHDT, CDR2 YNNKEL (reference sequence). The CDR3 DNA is TGTGCCAGCAGCCACACCGGGACGGTGAATTCACCCCTCCACTTT. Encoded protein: CASSHTGTVNSPLHF.

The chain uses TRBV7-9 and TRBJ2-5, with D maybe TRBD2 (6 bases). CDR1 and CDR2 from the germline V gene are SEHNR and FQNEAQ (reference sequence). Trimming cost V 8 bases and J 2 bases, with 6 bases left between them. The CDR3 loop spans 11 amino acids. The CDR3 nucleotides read TGTGCCAGCGGACTACAAGAGACCCAGTACTTC. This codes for CASGLQETQYF.

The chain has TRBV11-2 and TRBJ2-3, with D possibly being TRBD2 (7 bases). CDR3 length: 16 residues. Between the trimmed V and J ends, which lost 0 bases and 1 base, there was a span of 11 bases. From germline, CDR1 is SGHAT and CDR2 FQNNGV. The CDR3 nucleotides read TGTGCCAGCAGCTTAGATGGGAGGGGGGGCACAGATACGCAGTATTTT. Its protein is CASSLDGRGGTDTQYF.

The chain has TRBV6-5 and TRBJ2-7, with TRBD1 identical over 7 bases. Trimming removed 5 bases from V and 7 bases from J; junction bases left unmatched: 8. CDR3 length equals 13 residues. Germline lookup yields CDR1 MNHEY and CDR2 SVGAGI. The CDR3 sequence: CASSIRDRGEQYF. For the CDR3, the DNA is TGTGCCAGCAGTATAAGGGACAGAGGGGAGCAGTACTTC.

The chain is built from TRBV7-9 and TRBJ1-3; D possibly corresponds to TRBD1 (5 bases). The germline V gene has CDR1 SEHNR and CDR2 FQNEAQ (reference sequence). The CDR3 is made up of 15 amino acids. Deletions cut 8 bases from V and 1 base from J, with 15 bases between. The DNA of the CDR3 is TGTGCCAGCTCCCCGCCCGGGGGGTCTGGAAACACCATATATTTT. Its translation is CASSPPGGSGNTIYF. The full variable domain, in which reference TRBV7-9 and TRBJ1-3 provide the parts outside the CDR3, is DTGVSQNPRHKITKRGQNVTFRCDPISEHNRLYWYRQTLGQGPEFLTYFQNEAQLEKSRLLSDRFSAERPKGSFSTLEIQRTEQGDSAMYLCASSPPGGSGNTIYFGEGSWLTVV.